The next 18 T cell receptor beta chains were all read from a single sample in a study of T cells expressing NK-cell markers. TCRdb re-called the 5' RACE reads and catalogs CDR3 proteins one per entry, DNA excluded. This table lists 250,000 or so distinct CDR3 sequences. Material for sequencing was blood T cells: a sorted CD56 or NKG2C T cell subset, CD4+ or CD8+ T cells, or bulk PBMC T cells (not recorded which). Receptors were obtained from a woman between 18 and 69 years old in good health.

The gene calls are TRBV5-5 and TRBJ1-2; the TRBD1 assignment by TCRdb is unverifiable without DNA. This CDR3 has 14 residues. Germline V gives CDR1 SGHKS, CDR2 YYEKEE (reference sequence). The CDR3 protein is CASSLRGDIYGYTF.

The rearrangement uses TRBV20-1 and TRBJ2-7; TCRdb selects TRBD2, and the lack of DNA leaves this call unchecked. The CDR3 is 14 residues long. Germline loops: CDR1 DFQATT, CDR2 SNEGSKA (reference sequence). The CDR3 spells CSARTGELGYEQYF.

The chain uses TRBV4-3 and TRBJ2-1; the TCRdb D gene call, TRBD1, has no DNA to confirm it. Germline lookup yields CDR1 LGHNA and CDR2 YSLEER. The CDR3 runs to 14 residues. CDR3 in amino acids: CASSQTTQGFEQFF.

The J gene is TRBJ1-4, the V gene TRBV20-1; TCRdb gives TRBD1 as the D gene, but with no DNA this cannot be confirmed. Per germline, CDR1 DFQATT and CDR2 SNEGSKA (reference sequence). The CDR3 is 14 residues long. CDR3 sequence: CSVRRGPTNEKLFF.

The chain joins TRBV20-1 to TRBJ2-7; TCRdb returns TRBD2, unconfirmable since there is no DNA. Looked up from germline, CDR1 is DFQATT and CDR2 is SNEGSKA (reference sequence). The CDR3 covers 15 residues. The CDR3 reads CSASRGASEPYEQYF.

The rearrangement joins TRBV5-1 to TRBJ2-7; the TRBD1 assignment by TCRdb is unverifiable without DNA. This CDR3 is built from 14 residues. Per the germline V gene, CDR1 is SGHRS and CDR2 is YFSETQ. The CDR3 sequence: CASSLETDTYEQYF. Based on the CDR3 plus reference TRBV5-1 and TRBJ2-7, the full variable domain is KAGVTQTPRYLIKTRGQQVTLSCSPISGHRSVSWYQQTPGQGLQFLFEYFSETQRNKGNFPGRFSGRQFSNSRSEMNVSTLELGDSALYLCASSLETDTYEQYFGPGTRLTVT.

The gene calls are TRBV5-6 and TRBJ2-3. The V gene's germline CDR1 is SGHDT and CDR2 YYEEEE. This CDR3 region has 12 residues. CDR3 residues: CASRMVRLTQYF. Full variable domain (missing parts from reference TRBV5-6 and TRBJ2-3): DAGVTQSPTHLIKTRGQQVTLRCSPKSGHDTVSWYQQALGQGPQFIFQYYEEEERQRGNFPDRFSGHQFPNYSSELNVNALLLGDSALYLCASRMVRLTQYFGPGTRLTVL.

The chain links TRBV27 to TRBJ1-2. This CDR3 spans 14 amino acids. Looked up from germline, CDR1 is MNHEY and CDR2 is SMNVEV (reference sequence). The CDR3 sequence: CASSLTGLGYGYTF.

The V call is TRBV5-6, the J call TRBJ2-5; without DNA, the TCRdb call of TRBD1 cannot be checked. The CDR3 runs to 16 residues. The germline V gene encodes CDR1 SGHDT and CDR2 YYEEEE. CDR3 loop: CASSGAQGQAQETQYF.

The rearrangement uses TRBV13 and TRBJ1-4. The CDR3 loop spans 13 amino acids. Looked up from germline, CDR1 is PRHDT and CDR2 is FYEKMQ (reference sequence). The CDR3 protein is CASSHRANEKLFF.

The V and J genes are TRBV20-1 and TRBJ2-7; the D call of TRBD1 rests on TCRdb alone, since no DNA is present to check it. The germline V gene has CDR1 DFQATT and CDR2 SNEGSKA (reference sequence). The CDR3 contains 14 residues. CDR3 in amino acids: CSASPGTGSYEQYF.

The gene calls are TRBV12-3 or TRBV12-4 and TRBJ2-1; the TRBD1 assignment by TCRdb is unverifiable without DNA. The CDR3 is 16 amino acids. The CDR3 is CASSPMTGGAYNEQFF.

The chain couples TRBV4-3 to TRBJ1-2; TCRdb lists TRBD1, though no DNA is available to test this call. CDR3 size: 14 residues. Germline V CDR1 and CDR2: LGHNA, YSLEER. The CDR3 is CASSQPGQGNGYTF.

The V gene is TRBV19, the J gene TRBJ2-1; TCRdb's D call of TRBD1 is untestable without DNA. The CDR3 spans 17 residues. In germline, CDR1 is LNHDA, CDR2 SQIVND (reference sequence). The CDR3 protein is CASSRRTGAASYNEQFF.

The rearrangement uses TRBV7-2 and TRBJ2-1; TCRdb calls TRBD1, which cannot be checked without DNA. The CDR3 length is 15 residues. Germline V gene data show CDR1 as SGHTA and CDR2 as FQGNSA. CDR3 region: CASSSNTGAWNEQFF.

The chain combines TRBV3-1 with TRBJ2-1; TCRdb's assignment of TRBD2 cannot be checked, as there is no DNA. This CDR3 spans 16 amino acids. Germline V gene sequence: CDR1 LGHDT, CDR2 YNNKEL (reference sequence). CDR3 region: CASSRGGSGRGNEQFF.

The rearrangement links TRBV20-1 to TRBJ2-7; TCRdb designates TRBD1, a call that cannot be tested without DNA. Germline lookup yields CDR1 DFQATT and CDR2 SNEGSKA (reference sequence). The CDR3 extends over 13 amino acids. The CDR3 reads CSANRGATYEQYF.

The rearrangement joins TRBV20-1 to TRBJ1-1; TCRdb outputs TRBD1, but without DNA this stays unchecked. There are 13 residues in the CDR3. The germline V gene has CDR1 DFQATT and CDR2 SNEGSKA (reference sequence). CDR3 sequence: CSARDERGPEAFF.